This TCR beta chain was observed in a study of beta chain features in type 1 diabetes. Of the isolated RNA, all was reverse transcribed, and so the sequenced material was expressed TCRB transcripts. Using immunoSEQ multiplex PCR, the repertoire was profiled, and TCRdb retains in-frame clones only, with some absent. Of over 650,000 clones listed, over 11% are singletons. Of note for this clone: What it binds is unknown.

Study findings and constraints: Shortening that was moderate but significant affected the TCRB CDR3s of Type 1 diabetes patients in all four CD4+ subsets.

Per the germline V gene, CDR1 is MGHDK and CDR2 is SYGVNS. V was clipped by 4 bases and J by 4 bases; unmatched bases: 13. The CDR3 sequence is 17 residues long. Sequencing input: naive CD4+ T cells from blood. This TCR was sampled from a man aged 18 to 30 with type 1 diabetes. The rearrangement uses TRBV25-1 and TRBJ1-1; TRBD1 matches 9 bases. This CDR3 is CASSASQGARGRTEAFF. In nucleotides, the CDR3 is TGTGCCAGCAGTGCCTCACAGGGGGCGAGGGGTCGCACTGAAGCTTTCTTT.